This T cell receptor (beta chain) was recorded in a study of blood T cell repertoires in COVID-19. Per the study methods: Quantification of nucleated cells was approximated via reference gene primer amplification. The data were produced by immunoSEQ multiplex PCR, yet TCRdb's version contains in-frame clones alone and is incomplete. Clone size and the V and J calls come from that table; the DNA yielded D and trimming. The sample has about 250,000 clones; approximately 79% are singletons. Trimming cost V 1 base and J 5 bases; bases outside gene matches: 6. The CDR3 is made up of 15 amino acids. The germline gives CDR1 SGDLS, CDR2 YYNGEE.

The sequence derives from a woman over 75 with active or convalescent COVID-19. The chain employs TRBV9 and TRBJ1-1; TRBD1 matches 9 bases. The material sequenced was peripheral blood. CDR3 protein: CASSVQQGAYTEAFF. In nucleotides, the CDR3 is TGTGCCAGCAGCGTACAACAGGGGGCATATACTGAAGCTTTCTTT.